These 3 T cell receptor beta chains were sequenced from one sample in a study of CD8+ T cells in alopecia areata. Extracted RNA was reverse transcribed into cDNA, the sequencing template. Clones were sequenced by immunoSEQ multiplex PCR, and TCRdb holds only the in-frame ones, with some missing. This sample yields 130,000 or so clones, of which about 85% are seen a single time; approximately 13% belongs to the top ten. The treatment: oral pan-JAK inhibitor, 5-10 mg twice daily. The sequences come from CD8+ T cells sorted from blood, collected at week 4, from a patient treated with tofacitinib. Every receptor here comes from a human donor with alopecia areata.

The chain recombines TRBV27 with TRBJ2-3; tentatively, D is TRBD1 (5 bases). Germline assignment: CDR1 MNHEY and CDR2 SMNVEV (reference sequence). The CDR3 totals 14 residues. The germline V and J ends were trimmed by 4 bases and 2 bases, with 10 bases remaining between them. In nucleotides, the CDR3 is TGTGCCAGCAGTTCTGCAGGGAACACAGATACGCAGTATTTT. This encodes CASSSAGNTDTQYF.

The J gene is TRBJ2-7, the V gene TRBV2, with 8 bases lining up with TRBD1. The CDR3 loop spans 13 amino acids. The V and J ends lost 10 bases and 0 bases, in that order; junction bases with no gene match: 5. In germline, CDR1 is SNHLY, CDR2 FYNNEI. The CDR3 DNA reads as TGTGCCACCTACAGGGGGATCTCCTACGAGCAGTACTTC. Translation gives CATYRGISYEQYF.

The chain recombines TRBV4-1 with TRBJ2-3; D not resolved. V dropped 4 bases and J dropped 4 bases, with 15 bases sitting between them. The CDR3 has 15 amino acids. The germline gives CDR1 MGHRA, CDR2 YSYEKL. Here the CDR3 reads CASSRNPAFPDTQYF. CDR3 DNA sequence: TGCGCCAGCAGCCGAAATCCCGCATTTCCAGATACGCAGTATTTT.